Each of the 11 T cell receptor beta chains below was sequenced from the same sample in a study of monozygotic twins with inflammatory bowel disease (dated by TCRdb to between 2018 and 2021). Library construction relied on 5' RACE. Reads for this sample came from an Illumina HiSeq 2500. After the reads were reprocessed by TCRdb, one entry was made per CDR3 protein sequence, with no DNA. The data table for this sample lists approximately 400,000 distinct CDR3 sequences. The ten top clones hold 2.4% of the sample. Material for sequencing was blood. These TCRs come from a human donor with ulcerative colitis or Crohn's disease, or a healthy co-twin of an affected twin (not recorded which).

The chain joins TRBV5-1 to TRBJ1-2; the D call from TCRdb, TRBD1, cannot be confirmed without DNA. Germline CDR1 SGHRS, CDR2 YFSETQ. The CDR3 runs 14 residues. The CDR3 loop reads CASSSSDRSYGYTF.

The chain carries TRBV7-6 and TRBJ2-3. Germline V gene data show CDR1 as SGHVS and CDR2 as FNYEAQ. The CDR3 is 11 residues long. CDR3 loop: CASSIQDTQYF.

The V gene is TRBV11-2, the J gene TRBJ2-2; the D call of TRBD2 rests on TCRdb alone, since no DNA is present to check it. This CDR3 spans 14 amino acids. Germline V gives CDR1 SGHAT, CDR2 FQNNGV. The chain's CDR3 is CASSEAGLTGELFF.

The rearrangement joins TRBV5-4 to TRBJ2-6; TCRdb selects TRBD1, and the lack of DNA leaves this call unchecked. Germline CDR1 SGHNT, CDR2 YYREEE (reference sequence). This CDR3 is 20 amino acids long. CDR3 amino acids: CASSLFSWDRALSGANVLTF. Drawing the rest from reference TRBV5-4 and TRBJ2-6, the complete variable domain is ETGVTQSPTHLIKTRGQQVTLRCSSQSGHNTVSWYQQALGQGPQFIFQYYREEENGRGNFPPRFSGLQFPNYSSELNVNALELDDSALYLCASSLFSWDRALSGANVLTFGAGSRLTVL.

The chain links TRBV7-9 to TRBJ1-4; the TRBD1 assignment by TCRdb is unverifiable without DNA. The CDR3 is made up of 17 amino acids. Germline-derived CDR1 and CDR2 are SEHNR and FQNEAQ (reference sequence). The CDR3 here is CASSSRTGGRTNEKLFF.

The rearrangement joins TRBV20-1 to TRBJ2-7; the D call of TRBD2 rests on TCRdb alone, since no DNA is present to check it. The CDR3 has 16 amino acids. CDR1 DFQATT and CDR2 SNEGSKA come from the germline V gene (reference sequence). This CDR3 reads CSARSGTSGSRGEQYF.

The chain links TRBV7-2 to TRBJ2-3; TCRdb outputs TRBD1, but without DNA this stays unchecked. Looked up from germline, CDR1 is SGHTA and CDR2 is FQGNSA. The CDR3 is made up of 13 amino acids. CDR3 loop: CASSPGTGGTQYF.

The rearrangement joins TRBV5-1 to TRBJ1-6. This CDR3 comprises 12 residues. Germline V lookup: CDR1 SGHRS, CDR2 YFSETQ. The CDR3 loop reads CASSLAPGRLHF.

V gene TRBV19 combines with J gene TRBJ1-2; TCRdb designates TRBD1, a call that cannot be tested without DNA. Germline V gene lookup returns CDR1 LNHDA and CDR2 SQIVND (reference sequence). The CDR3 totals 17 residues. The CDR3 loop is CASTRTGANLLHYGYTF.

The CDR3 spells CASSPRLAGGPETQYF. J is TRBJ2-5 and V is TRBV12-3 or TRBV12-4; TCRdb's D gene call, TRBD2, goes unchecked for lack of DNA. The CDR3 loop spans 16 amino acids.

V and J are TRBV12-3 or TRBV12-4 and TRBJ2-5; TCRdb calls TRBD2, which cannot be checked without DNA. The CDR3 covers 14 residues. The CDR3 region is CASRPPGTKETQYF.